The 3 T cell receptor beta chains given below trace back to one sample, sequenced in a study of PD-1 blockade in classical Hodgkin lymphoma. Each patient experienced a relapse that followed autologous stem cell transplantation, and brentuximab vedotin exposure varied. Produced via immunoSEQ multiplex PCR; TCRdb's table is partial and in-frame only. The sample has 25,000 to 30,000 clones, almost 85% seen once. The sequencing used peripheral blood mononuclear cells (PBMCs), collected before the second cycle of nivolumab. These receptor sequences come from a human donor with classical Hodgkin lymphoma.

This clone was recorded once. The chain recombines TRBV11-3 with TRBJ2-7; TRBD2 might be the D (6 bases). The germline CDR1 and CDR2 sequences are SGHNT and YENEEA. V lost 3 bases, J lost 6 bases, and 12 bases lay in between. The CDR3 sequence is 13 residues long. The CDR3 loop reads CASSFAEGTEQYF. The CDR3 nucleotides read TGTGCCAGCAGCTTTGCGGAGGGTACCGAGCAGTACTTC.

This chain connects TRBV5-4 to TRBJ1-1, with D maybe TRBD1 (5 bases). The CDR3 covers 11 residues. Looked up from germline, CDR1 is SGHNT and CDR2 is YYREEE (reference sequence). Trimming took 4 bases from V and 11 from J, leaving 12 bases between them. As DNA, the CDR3 is TGTGCCAGCAGCGAGAGGGGTGAGGCTTTCTTT. Protein sequence: CASSERGEAFF.

This clone has only one observation. V usage is TRBV29-1 and J usage is TRBJ1-2; D is possibly TRBD1 (5 bases). Per the germline V gene, CDR1 is SQVTM and CDR2 is ANQGSEA. CDR3 length equals 15 residues. The germline V and J ends were trimmed by 4 bases and 5 bases, with 20 bases remaining between them. CDR3 protein: CSVAHVGGGGYGYTF. Written as DNA, the CDR3 is TGCAGCGTTGCCCACGTGGGGGGAGGAGGATATGGCTACACCTTC. The entire variable domain, with the rest obtained from reference TRBV29-1 and TRBJ1-2, is as follows: SAVISQKPSRDICQRGTSLTIQCQVDSQVTMMFWYRQQPGQSLTLIATANQGSEATYESGFVIDKFPISRPNLTFSTLTVSNMSPEDSSIYLCSVAHVGGGGYGYTFGSGTRLTVV.